This paragraph reports one T cell receptor beta chain. The entry originates in a study of blood T cell repertoires in COVID-19. On the study more broadly: Whether acute or convalescent, the COVID-19 samples came from the United States, Italy and Spain. In each case, the material was cDNA or gDNA derived from T cells, B-cell-depleted T cells, or PBMCs.

Per the germline V gene, CDR1 is LNHDA and CDR2 is SQIVND (reference sequence). V shed 6 bases and J 6 bases; nucleotides not matched to a gene: 23. The CDR3 is 19 amino acids. Only in-frame clones appear in the TCRdb table, and some are missing; sequencing was by immunoSEQ multiplex PCR. The sample contains about 69,000 clones, 85% to 90% of which appear only once. The sequence was collected from a man older than 75 with acute or convalescent COVID-19. The source material was peripheral blood. The chain uses TRBV19 and TRBJ2-1; 7 bases fit TRBD2. The CDR3 loop reads CASRYPAGLREGQLNEQFF. The CDR3 coding sequence is TGTGCCAGTAGATACCCCGCGGGGTTAAGGGAGGGCCAACTCAATGAGCAGTTCTTC.